This paragraph reports one TCR beta chain. Its antigen is unknown. No base quality values were provided; no much bigger clone lies one nucleotide off. The source of the sample is a study of technical replicates of blood from four donors (dated by TCRdb to the late 2010s). Library preparation employed the immunoSEQ multiplex PCR assay. Drawn from immuneACCESS, this table holds only the in-frame rearrangements with V and J called that TCRdb kept. Clones are partly lost; checked studies trace under half to an unresolved V gene and leave the rest unexplained. The sample table records some 94,000 clones; about 95% of these occur just once. The leading ten clones occupy over 0.25% of the sample. The sequencing input was T cells isolated from PBMCs. The receptor was isolated from a human donor in good health.

The nucleotide sequence is given as TGCGCCAGCAGCGTAGGGACAGGCGTCACAGATACGCAGTATTTT. It codes for CASSVGTGVTDTQYF. The rearrangement joined TRBV5-1 to TRBJ2-3; 8 middle bases align to TRBD1. Including the terminal cysteine and phenylalanine, the CDR3 comprises 15 residues. The sequence is cut down to CDR3 DNA, 45 bases in frame from base 1. CDR1 and CDR2 (SGHRS, YFSETQ) derive from the germline V gene. Compared with germline, V lacks 4 bases and J lacks 2 bases; bases without a gene match: 6.